A selection of T cell receptor beta chains follows, all from one sample in a study of graft-versus-host responses after intestinal transplantation. Libraries were prepared by immunoSEQ multiplex PCR; TCRdb keeps only in-frame clonotypes and omits some of them. The table includes some 1,700 clones, roughly 37% detected once. Sequenced material: alloreactive CD8+ T cells from a mixed lymphocyte reaction culture, taken before transplantation. All receptors derive from a human patient who was an organ donor for intestinal transplantation. The CDR3 runs from the conserved cysteine through the conserved F or W. The D gene is left open where the match is weak. Only some rows state a clone size, as once, few, many or a class for expanded clones.

clone_size cdr3_length j_call v_call d_call cdr3_aa cdr3_nt
few 14 TRBJ2-3 TRBV27 TRBD1 CASSLYRGPDTQYF TGTGCCAGCAGTTTGTACAGGGGGCCGGATACGCAGTATTTT
- 15 TRBJ1-2 TRBV27 TRBD1 CASSPGTGAHPGYTF TGTGCCAGCAGCCCCGGGACAGGGGCTCATCCTGGCTACACCTTC
large 12 TRBJ1-6 TRBV10-1 - CASSEDRVNLHF TGCGCCAGCAGTGAGGATAGGGTAAACCTCCACTTT
- 13 TRBJ1-2 TRBV30 - CAWSFGQSDGYTF TGTGCCTGGAGCTTTGGTCAAAGTGATGGCTACACCTTC
large 17 TRBJ1-2 TRBV11-2 TRBD1 CASSLVGVDRGAYGYTF TGTGCCAGCAGCTTAGTAGGGGTGGACAGGGGGGCCTATGGCTACACCTTC
- 13 TRBJ2-1 TRBV7-2 - CASSLESYNEQFF TGTGCCAGCAGCTTAGAATCCTACAATGAGCAGTTCTTC
large 14 TRBJ1-1 TRBV5-4 - CASSLGTANTEAFF TGTGCCAGCAGCTTGGGGACGGCGAACACTGAAGCTTTCTTT
- 13 TRBJ1-1 TRBV6-6 - CASSYSTYPEAFF TGTGCCAGCAGTTACTCCACTTACCCTGAAGCTTTCTTT
- 14 TRBJ1-3 TRBV13 - CASTTGEGGNTIYF TGTGCCAGCACCACGGGCGAGGGAGGAAACACCATATATTTT
- 13 TRBJ2-7 TRBV7-6 TRBD1 CASSFIQGREQYF TGTGCCAGCAGCTTCATACAGGGGCGCGAGCAGTACTTC
once 11 TRBJ2-5 TRBV2 - CASPLGETQYF TGTGCCAGCCCCCTCGGGGAGACCCAGTACTTC
once 19 TRBJ2-6 TRBV4-2 - CASSFIGSQGFSGANVLTF TGTGCCAGCAGCTTTATTGGTAGTCAGGGTTTCTCTGGGGCCAACGTCCTGACTTTC
few 14 TRBJ2-7 TRBV27 TRBD1 CASSLAGTGYEQYF TGTGCCAGCAGTCTCGCCGGGACAGGATACGAGCAGTACTTC
- 15 TRBJ1-1 TRBV6-5 - CASSYSTRWNTEAFF TGTGCCAGCAGTTACTCGACGAGGTGGAACACTGAAGCTTTCTTT
- 17 TRBJ2-1 TRBV13 - CASSLESRARPYNEQFF TGTGCCAGCAGCTTAGAGTCGAGGGCCCGGCCCTACAATGAGCAGTTCTTC
few 14 TRBJ2-7 TRBV19 TRBD2 CASSIAGGSYEQYF TGTGCCAGTAGTATAGCGGGGGGCTCCTACGAGCAGTACTTC
few 15 TRBJ2-5 TRBV6-8 - CASSYSTAGRETQYF TGTGCCAGCAGTTACAGTACGGCGGGGAGGGAGACCCAGTACTTC
large 18 TRBJ2-3 TRBV10-3 TRBD2 CAISESWLAGGSADTQYF TGTGCCATCAGTGAGTCCTGGCTAGCGGGGGGTAGTGCAGATACGCAGTATTTT
few 13 TRBJ2-1 TRBV27 TRBD2 CASSPGEGNEQFF TGTGCCAGCAGTCCCGGGGAGGGCAATGAGCAGTTCTTC
few 14 TRBJ1-4 TRBV4-3 - CASSQDRTDEKLFF TGCGCCAGCAGCCAAGATCGAACAGATGAAAAACTGTTTTTT
- 14 TRBJ2-7 TRBV6-5 TRBD2 CASSPPAGGYEQYF TGTGCCAGCAGCCCACCGGCGGGGGGTTACGAGCAGTACTTC
- 14 TRBJ1-1 TRBV7-9 - CASSLSGVNTEAFF TGTGCCAGCAGCTTATCAGGTGTGAACACTGAAGCTTTCTTT
- 17 TRBJ1-1 TRBV2 - CASSEVVAATRNTEAFF TGTGCCAGCAGTGAAGTGGTAGCAGCCACAAGAAACACTGAAGCTTTCTTT
large 15 TRBJ2-1 TRBV5-1 TRBD2 CASSLTSGGADEQFF TGCGCCAGCAGCTTAACTAGCGGGGGGGCCGATGAGCAGTTCTTC
- 11 TRBJ1-2 TRBV29-1 - CSVRDNYGYTF TGCAGCGTCCGGGACAACTATGGCTACACCTTC
- 16 TRBJ2-7 TRBV5-1 - CASSLLEWDGSYEQYF TGCGCCAGCAGCTTGTTAGAGTGGGACGGATCCTACGAGCAGTACTTC
- 14 TRBJ1-1 TRBV4-2 - CASSRLPPTEEAFF TGTGCCAGCAGCCGGCTCCCCCCGACCGAGGAAGCTTTCTTT
few 12 TRBJ2-7 TRBV5-6 - CASSLGTYEQYF TGTGCCAGCAGCTTGGGAACCTACGAGCAGTACTTC
- 14 TRBJ1-2 TRBV4-1 - CASSQVPTAEGYTF TGCGCCAGCAGCCAAGTCCCGACAGCGGAGGGCTACACCTTC
large 15 TRBJ2-7 TRBV7-9 - CASSLVGKSGYEQYF TGTGCCAGCAGCTTAGTAGGCAAATCCGGCTACGAGCAGTACTTC
- 16 TRBJ2-2 TRBV4-3 - CASSQEGAGGTGELFF TGCGCCAGCAGCCAAGAGGGGGCTGGGGGGACCGGGGAGCTGTTTTTT
- 12 TRBJ2-2 TRBV4-2 - CASSPGDWELFF TGTGCCAGCAGCCCAGGGGACTGGGAGCTGTTTTTT
- 13 TRBJ1-1 TRBV11-3 - CASKNRSNTEAFF TGTGCCAGCAAAAACAGGTCGAACACTGAAGCTTTCTTT
few 16 TRBJ2-7 TRBV4-1 - CASSQVGLRRTYEQYF TGCGCCAGCAGCCAAGTAGGGCTGAGGAGGACCTACGAGCAGTACTTC
large 15 TRBJ2-5 TRBV19 - CASSIVLSPPETQYF TGTGCCAGTAGTATAGTCCTATCCCCCCCGGAGACCCAGTACTTC
few 12 TRBJ1-2 TRBV10-3 - CAIGKTASGYTF TGTGCCATCGGGAAGACAGCCTCGGGCTACACCTTC
few 14 TRBJ2-7 TRBV6-9 TRBD1 CASSPDRGIYEQYF TGTGCCAGCAGTCCGGACAGGGGGATTTACGAGCAGTACTTC
- 17 TRBJ2-3 TRBV9 TRBD1 CASSEGRDRPRTDTQYF TGTGCCAGCAGCGAGGGTCGGGACAGGCCGCGCACAGATACGCAGTATTTT
few 17 TRBJ2-1 TRBV11-1 TRBD2 CASSPYSGGAYDNEQFF TGTGCCAGCAGCCCCTATAGCGGGGGGGCCTACGACAATGAGCAGTTCTTC
- 13 TRBJ2-7 TRBV27 - CASSLGQKYEQYF TGTGCCAGCAGCCTGGGACAAAAATACGAGCAGTACTTC
few 14 TRBJ2-1 TRBV4-1 - CASSQDRRANEQFF TGCGCCAGCAGCCAAGATAGGAGAGCAAATGAGCAGTTCTTC
- 17 TRBJ2-1 TRBV4-1 TRBD2 CASSLEGLAGGNNEQFF TGCGCCAGCAGCCTAGAGGGACTAGCGGGGGGGAACAATGAGCAGTTCTTC
large 13 TRBJ2-2 TRBV6-5 - CASSWRPTGELFF TGTGCCAGCAGTTGGCGCCCCACCGGGGAGCTGTTTTTT
- 14 TRBJ1-1 TRBV19 TRBD1 CASSPGQGNTEAFF TGTGCCAGTAGTCCGGGACAGGGGAACACTGAAGCTTTCTTT
- 15 TRBJ2-3 TRBV5-8 TRBD2 CASSRLAGGPDTQYF TGTGCCAGCAGCCGACTAGCGGGGGGCCCAGATACGCAGTATTTT
few 14 TRBJ1-1 TRBV11-2 - CASRRWEPIAEAFF TGTGCCAGCCGCCGATGGGAGCCTATAGCTGAAGCTTTCTTT
- 14 TRBJ2-5 TRBV18 TRBD2 CASSRSGGPETQYF TGTGCCAGCTCACGAAGCGGGGGGCCCGAGACCCAGTACTTC
- 14 TRBJ1-4 TRBV4-3 - CASSQGVVGEKLFF TGCGCCAGCAGCCAAGGGGTAGTCGGTGAAAAACTGTTTTTT
few 14 TRBJ2-7 TRBV4-1 - CASSQVDSTYEQYF TGCGCCAGCAGCCAAGTCGACAGTACTTACGAGCAGTACTTC
- 15 TRBJ1-2 TRBV4-2 - CASSQDSGGADGYTF TGTGCCAGCAGCCAAGATTCCGGGGGGGCGGATGGCTACACCTTC
- 15 TRBJ1-2 TRBV7-9 - CASSLGWGEWRGYTF TGTGCCAGCAGCTTAGGGTGGGGGGAGTGGCGTGGCTACACCTTC
- 15 TRBJ2-1 TRBV6-6 - CASSYRGGAYNEQFF TGTGCCAGCAGTTACAGGGGGGGGGCCTACAATGAGCAGTTCTTC
- 15 TRBJ2-7 TRBV5-4 TRBD1 CASSLMGDRIYEQYF TGTGCCAGCAGCTTGATGGGGGACAGGATCTACGAGCAGTACTTC
few 14 TRBJ1-1 TRBV29-1 TRBD1 CSVEPTGWGTEAFF TGCAGCGTTGAACCGACAGGGTGGGGGACTGAAGCTTTCTTT
large 19 TRBJ1-5 TRBV11-3 - CASSLDRFYRSDSNQPQHF TGTGCCAGCAGCTTAGATCGGTTCTATAGGTCGGATAGCAATCAGCCCCAGCATTTT